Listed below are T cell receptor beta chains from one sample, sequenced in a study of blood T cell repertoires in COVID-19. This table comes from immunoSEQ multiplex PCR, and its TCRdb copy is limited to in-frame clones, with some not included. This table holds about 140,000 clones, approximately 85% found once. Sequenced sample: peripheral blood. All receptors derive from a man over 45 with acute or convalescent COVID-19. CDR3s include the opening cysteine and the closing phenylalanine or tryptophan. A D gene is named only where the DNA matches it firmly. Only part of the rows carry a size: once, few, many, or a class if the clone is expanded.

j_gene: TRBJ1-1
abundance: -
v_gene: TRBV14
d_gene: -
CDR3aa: CASSQVAGGGTEAFF
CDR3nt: TGTGCCAGCAGCCAAGTTGCAGGCGGGGGTACTGAAGCTTTCTTT

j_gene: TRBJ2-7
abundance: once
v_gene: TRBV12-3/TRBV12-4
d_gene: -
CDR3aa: CASTDGSGEQYF
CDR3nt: TGTGCCAGCACGGACGGCTCGGGGGAGCAGTACTTC

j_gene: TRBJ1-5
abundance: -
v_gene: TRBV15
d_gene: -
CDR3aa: CATSRMEGLGHSNQPQHF
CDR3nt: TGTGCCACCAGCAGGATGGAGGGACTCGGGCATAGCAATCAGCCCCAGCATTTT

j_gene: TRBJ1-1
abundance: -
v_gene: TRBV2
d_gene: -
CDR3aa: CASSLGLGTEAFF
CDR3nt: TGTGCCAGCAGCCTGGGGCTGGGCACTGAAGCTTTCTTT

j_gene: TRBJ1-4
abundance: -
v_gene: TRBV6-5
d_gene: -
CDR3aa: CASSPRQGGEKLFF
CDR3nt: TGTGCCAGCAGCCCACGGCAGGGTGGGGAAAAACTGTTTTTT

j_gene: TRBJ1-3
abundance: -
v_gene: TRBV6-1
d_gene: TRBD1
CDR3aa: CASSDRTGGNTIYF
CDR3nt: TGTGCCAGCAGTGACCGGACAGGCGGAAACACCATATATTTT

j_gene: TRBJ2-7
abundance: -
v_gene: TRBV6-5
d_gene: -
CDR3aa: CASSYLGVFYEQYF
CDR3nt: TGTGCCAGCAGTTACTTAGGGGTCTTCTACGAGCAGTACTTC

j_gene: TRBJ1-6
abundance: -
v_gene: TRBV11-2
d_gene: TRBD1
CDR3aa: CASSPTVGTGRNSPLHF
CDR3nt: TGTGCCAGCAGCCCTACGGTCGGGACAGGGCGAAATTCACCCCTCCACTTT

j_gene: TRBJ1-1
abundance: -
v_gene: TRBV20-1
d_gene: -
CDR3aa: CSVGGDTEAFF
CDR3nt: TGCAGTGTTGGAGGGGACACTGAAGCTTTCTTT

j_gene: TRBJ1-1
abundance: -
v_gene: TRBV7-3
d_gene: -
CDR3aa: CASSLTGGGHEAFF
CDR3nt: TGTGCCAGCAGCTTAACTGGGGGAGGGCATGAAGCTTTCTTT

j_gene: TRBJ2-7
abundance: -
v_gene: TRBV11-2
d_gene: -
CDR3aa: CASSLGPSQSYEQYF
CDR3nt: TGTGCCAGCAGCTTAGGTCCTAGTCAATCCTACGAGCAGTACTTC

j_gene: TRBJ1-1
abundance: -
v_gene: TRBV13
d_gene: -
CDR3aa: CASSLAGTLNTEAFF
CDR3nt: TGTGCCAGCAGCTTAGCTGGGACACTGAACACTGAAGCTTTCTTT

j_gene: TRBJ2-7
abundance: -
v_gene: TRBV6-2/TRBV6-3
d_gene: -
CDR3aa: CASSYSRGGAYEQYF
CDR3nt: TGTGCCAGCAGTTACTCGAGGGGGGGGGCGTACGAGCAGTACTTC

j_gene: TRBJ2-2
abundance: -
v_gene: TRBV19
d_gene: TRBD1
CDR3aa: CASTDRGRSGELFF
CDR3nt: TGTGCCAGTACCGACAGGGGGCGAAGCGGGGAGCTGTTTTTT

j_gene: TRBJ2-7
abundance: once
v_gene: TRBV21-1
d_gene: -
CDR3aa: CASPSPGALVTYEQYF
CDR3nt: TGTGCCAGCCCCTCTCCTGGGGCACTTGTCACCTACGAGCAGTACTTC

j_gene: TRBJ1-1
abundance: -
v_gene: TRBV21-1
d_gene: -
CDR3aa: CASSPGNNRVDTEAFF
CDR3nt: TGTGCCAGCAGCCCCGGGAATAACAGGGTGGACACTGAAGCTTTCTTT

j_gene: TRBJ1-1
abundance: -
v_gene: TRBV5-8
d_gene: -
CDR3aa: CASSSRGAEAFF
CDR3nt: TGTGCCAGCAGCTCCCGGGGGGCTGAAGCTTTCTTT

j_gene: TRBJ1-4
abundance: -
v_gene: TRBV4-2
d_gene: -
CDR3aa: CASSQENMRVANEKLFF
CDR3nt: TGTGCCAGCAGCCAGGAGAACATGAGGGTGGCTAATGAAAAACTGTTTTTT

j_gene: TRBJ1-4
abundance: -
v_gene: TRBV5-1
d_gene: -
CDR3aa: CASSLESGVIEKLFF
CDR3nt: TGCGCCAGCAGCTTGGAGTCAGGGGTTATTGAAAAACTGTTTTTT

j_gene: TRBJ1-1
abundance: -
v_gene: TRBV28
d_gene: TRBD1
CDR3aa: CASSLPLRGRGTEAFF
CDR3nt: TGTGCCAGCAGTTTACCCCTCAGGGGGCGAGGCACTGAAGCTTTCTTT

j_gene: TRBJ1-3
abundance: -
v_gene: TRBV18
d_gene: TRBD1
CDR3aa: CASSDRGAVGNTIYF
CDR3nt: TGTGCCAGCTCGGACAGGGGCGCCGTCGGAAACACCATATATTTT

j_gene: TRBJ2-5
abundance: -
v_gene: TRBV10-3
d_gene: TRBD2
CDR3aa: CAIRTSGGLQETQYF
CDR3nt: TGTGCCATCAGGACTAGCGGGGGCCTCCAAGAGACCCAGTACTTC

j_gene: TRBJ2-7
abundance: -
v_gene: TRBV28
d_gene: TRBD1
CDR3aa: CASRREQGAGYEQYF
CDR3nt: TGTGCCAGCAGACGAGAACAGGGGGCAGGGTACGAGCAGTACTTC

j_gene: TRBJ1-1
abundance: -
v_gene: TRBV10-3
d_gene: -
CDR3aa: CAISEWQANTEAFF
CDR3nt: TGTGCCATCAGTGAATGGCAGGCGAACACTGAAGCTTTCTTT

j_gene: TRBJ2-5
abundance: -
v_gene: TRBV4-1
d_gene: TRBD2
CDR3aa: CASSQYLAGGQETQYF
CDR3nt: TGCGCCAGCAGCCAGTATCTAGCGGGAGGCCAAGAGACCCAGTACTTC

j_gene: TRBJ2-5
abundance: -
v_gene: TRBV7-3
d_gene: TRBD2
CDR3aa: CASSLIGGYQETQYF
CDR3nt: TGTGCCAGCAGCTTAATCGGGGGGTACCAAGAGACCCAGTACTTC

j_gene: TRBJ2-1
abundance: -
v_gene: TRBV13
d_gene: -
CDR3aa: CASSLGLTYSNEQFF
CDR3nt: TGTGCCAGCAGCCTCGGACTAACTTATAGTAATGAGCAGTTCTTC

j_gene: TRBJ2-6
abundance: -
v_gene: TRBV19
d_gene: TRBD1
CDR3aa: CASSIQGASSGANVLTF
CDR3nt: TGTGCCAGTAGTATACAGGGGGCGAGCTCTGGGGCCAACGTCCTGACTTTC

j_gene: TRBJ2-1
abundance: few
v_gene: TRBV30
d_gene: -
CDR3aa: CAWSGLDWDNEQFF
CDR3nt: TGTGCCTGGAGTGGCCTTGACTGGGACAATGAGCAGTTCTTC

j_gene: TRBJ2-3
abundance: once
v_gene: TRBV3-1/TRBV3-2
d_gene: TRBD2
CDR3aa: CASSQDLAGAEDF
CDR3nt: TGTGCCAGCAGCCAAGACCTAGCGGGAGCAGAGGATTTT

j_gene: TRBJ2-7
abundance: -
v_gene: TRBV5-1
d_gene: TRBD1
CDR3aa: CASSLIQGSSSYEQYF
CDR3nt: TGCGCCAGCAGCCTAATACAGGGGTCGAGCTCCTACGAGCAGTACTTC

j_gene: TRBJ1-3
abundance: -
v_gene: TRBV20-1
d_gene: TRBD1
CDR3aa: CSASRTGAGNTIYF
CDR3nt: TGCAGTGCTAGTAGGACAGGGGCTGGAAACACCATATATTTT

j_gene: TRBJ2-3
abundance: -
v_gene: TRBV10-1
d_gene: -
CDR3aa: CASSESGGVTDTQYF
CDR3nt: TGCGCCAGCAGTGAGTCGGGCGGGGTCACAGATACGCAGTATTTT

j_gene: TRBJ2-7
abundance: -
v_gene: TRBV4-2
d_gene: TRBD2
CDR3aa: CASSQPGTSGAYEQYF
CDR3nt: TGTGCCAGCAGCCAACCCGGGACTAGCGGGGCCTACGAGCAGTACTTC

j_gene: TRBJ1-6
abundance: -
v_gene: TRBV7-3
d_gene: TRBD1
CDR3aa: CASSLTQGASPLHF
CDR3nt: TGTGCCAGCAGCTTAACACAGGGGGCCTCACCCCTCCACTTT

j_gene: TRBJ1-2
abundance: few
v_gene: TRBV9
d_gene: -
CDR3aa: CASSINTKTNYGYTF
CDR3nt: TGTGCCAGCAGCATAAACACCAAAACTAACTATGGCTACACCTTC

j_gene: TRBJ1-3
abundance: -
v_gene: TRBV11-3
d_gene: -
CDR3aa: CASSQPGQLSGNTIYF
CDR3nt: TGTGCCAGCAGCCAACCGGGACAACTCTCTGGAAACACCATATATTTT

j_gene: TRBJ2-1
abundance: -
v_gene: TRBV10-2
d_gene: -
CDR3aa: CASSERGPSSYNEQFF
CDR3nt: TGCGCCAGCAGTGAGAGGGGCCCCAGCTCCTACAATGAGCAGTTCTTC

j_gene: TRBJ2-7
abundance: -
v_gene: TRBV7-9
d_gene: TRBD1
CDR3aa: CASSRSRDRGNYEQYF
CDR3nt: TGTGCCAGCAGTCGATCCCGGGACAGGGGAAACTACGAGCAGTACTTC

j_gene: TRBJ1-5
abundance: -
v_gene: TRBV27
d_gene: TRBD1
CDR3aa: CASSSESTGVGNQPQHF
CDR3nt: TGTGCCAGCAGTTCGGAATCGACAGGGGTGGGCAATCAGCCCCAGCATTTT

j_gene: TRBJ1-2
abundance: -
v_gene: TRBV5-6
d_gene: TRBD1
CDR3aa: CATTGGDYGYTF
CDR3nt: TGTGCCACAACAGGGGGCGACTATGGCTACACCTTC

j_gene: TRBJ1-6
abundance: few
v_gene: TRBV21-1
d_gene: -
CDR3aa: CASSKEGTGEESSPLHF
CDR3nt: TGTGCCAGCAGCAAAGAGGGGACAGGGGAGGAAAGTTCACCCCTCCACTTT

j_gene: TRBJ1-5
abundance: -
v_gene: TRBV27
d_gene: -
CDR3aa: CASSFRTGNQPQHF
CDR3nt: TGTGCCAGCAGTTTCCGGACGGGGAATCAGCCCCAGCATTTT

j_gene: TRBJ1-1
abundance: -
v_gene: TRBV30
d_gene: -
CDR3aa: CAWSQVGTEAFF
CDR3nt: TGTGCCTGGAGCCAGGTAGGCACTGAAGCTTTCTTT

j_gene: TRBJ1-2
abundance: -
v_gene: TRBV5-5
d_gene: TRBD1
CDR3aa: CASSAQTGGIYGYTF
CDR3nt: TGTGCCAGCAGCGCCCAGACAGGGGGCATCTATGGCTACACCTTC

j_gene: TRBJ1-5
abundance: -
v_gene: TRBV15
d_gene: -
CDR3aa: CATSRDFGGQPQHF
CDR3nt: TGTGCCACCAGCAGAGATTTCGGGGGTCAGCCCCAGCATTTT

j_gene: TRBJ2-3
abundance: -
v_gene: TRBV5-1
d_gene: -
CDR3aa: CASSADWAPDTQYF
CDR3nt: TGCGCCAGCAGCGCCGATTGGGCACCAGATACGCAGTATTTT

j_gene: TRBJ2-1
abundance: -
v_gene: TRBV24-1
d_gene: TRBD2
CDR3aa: CATSVSPSGARSYNEQFF
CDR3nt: TGTGCCACCAGTGTCTCCCCTAGCGGAGCACGCTCCTACAATGAGCAGTTCTTC

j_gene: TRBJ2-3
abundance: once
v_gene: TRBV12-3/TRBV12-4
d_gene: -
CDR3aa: CASSPAAVDTQYF
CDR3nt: TGTGCCAGCAGTCCGGCGGCGGTGGATACGCAGTATTTT

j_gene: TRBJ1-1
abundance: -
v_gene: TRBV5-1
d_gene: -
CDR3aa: CASSLATQTGEAFF
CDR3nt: TGCGCCAGCAGCTTGGCCACACAGACAGGAGAAGCTTTCTTT

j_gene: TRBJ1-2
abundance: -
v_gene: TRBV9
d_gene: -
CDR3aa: CASSALSQLSNYGYTF
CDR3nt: TGTGCCAGCAGCGCCCTCTCACAGCTTTCTAACTATGGCTACACCTTC

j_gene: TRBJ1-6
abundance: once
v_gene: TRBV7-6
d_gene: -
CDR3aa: CASSLRGGTDSPLHF
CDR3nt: TGTGCCAGCAGCTTAAGAGGGGGAACCGACTCACCCCTCCACTTT

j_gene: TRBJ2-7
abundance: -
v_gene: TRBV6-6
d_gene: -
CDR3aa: CASSFSGGGPYEQYF
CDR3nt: TGTGCCAGCAGTTTTTCCGGTGGCGGCCCCTACGAGCAGTACTTC